This record concerns one T cell receptor (beta chain) sequence. The data were obtained in a study of blood T cell repertoires in COVID-19. Study at large: Samples came from the United States, Italy and Spain, spanning acute and convalescent COVID-19.

V was trimmed by 2 bases and J by 6 bases, leaving 11 bases between them. Germline V gene sequence: CDR1 SGDLS, CDR2 YYNGEE. This CDR3 has 14 residues. In the authors' workflow: Estimation of nucleated cell counts relied on the amplification of reference gene primers. Here immunoSEQ multiplex PCR was the method, and the copy in TCRdb shows in-frame clones only, minus some. V and J calls and clone size are copied from that table; D and trimming were computed from the DNA. The table lists around 200,000 clones, more than 70% of them singletons. This receptor was identified in a man aged 40-49 years with acute COVID-19. Sequenced: PBMCs or T cells enriched from blood (not recorded which). The chain links TRBV9 to TRBJ2-2; no definite D call. CDR3 amino acids: CASSVHRLAGELFF. The CDR3 region has the DNA TGTGCCAGCAGCGTGCACCGGTTGGCCGGGGAGCTGTTTTTT.